The rows below give T cell receptor beta chains drawn from one sample of a study of yellow fever vaccine responses in identical twins. TCRdb processed the RT-PCR reads anew with MiXCR; each CDR3 protein has one entry. The sample has roughly 1,700 distinct CDR3 sequences, roughly 83% seen once. Sequencing used T cells from blood (PBMCs), unsorted or a sorted subset (not recorded which), obtained before or after yellow fever vaccination (not recorded which). The receptors here all came from a woman under 30 who received the yellow fever vaccine. Both conserved end residues are part of each CDR3. The D gene is left open where the match is weak.

TRBV4-2	-	TRBJ2-7	TGTGCCAGCAGCCAAGAGATTGGACTTCTCAACGAGCAGTACTTC	CASSQEIGLLNEQYF
TRBV21-1	-	TRBJ1-6	TGTGCCAGCAGCAAAGGGACAGATAATTCACCCCTCCACTTT	CASSKGTDNSPLHF
TRBV19	-	TRBJ1-1	TGTGCCAGTAGTATCAGGGACACTGAAGCTTTCTTT	CASSIRDTEAFF
TRBV15	-	TRBJ2-3	TGTGCCACCAGCAGGGACAGACTAAGCACAGATACGCAGTATTTT	CATSRDRLSTDTQYF
TRBV20-1	TRBD2	TRBJ2-5	TGCAGTGCCATTCAGCGGGGGCGAGAGACCCAGTACTTC	CSAIQRGRETQYF
TRBV5-1	-	TRBJ2-3	TGCGCCAGCAGCCGCGGGGACTCAATCTACGATACGCAGTATTTT	CASSRGDSIYDTQYF
TRBV20-1	-	TRBJ2-1	TGCAGTGCTAACCGGGACACCCCCTACAATGAGCAGTTCTTC	CSANRDTPYNEQFF
TRBV13	-	TRBJ2-1	TGTGCCAGCGGCAGGGAATACAATGAGCAGTTCTTC	CASGREYNEQFF
TRBV6-1	-	TRBJ1-5	TGTGCCAGCAGTGAAGGGAATCAGCCCCAGCATTTT	CASSEGNQPQHF
TRBV28	TRBD1	TRBJ2-5	TGTGCCAGCAGTCGGACAGGGGGATTTGAGACCCAGTACTTC	CASSRTGGFETQYF
TRBV19	-	TRBJ2-1	TGTGCCAGTAGTATAAGGAGGGACTCCTACAATGAGCAGTTCTTC	CASSIRRDSYNEQFF
TRBV3-1	TRBD2	TRBJ2-3	TGTGCCAGCAGCCCGACTAGCGGAGGAACAGATACGCAGTATTTT	CASSPTSGGTDTQYF